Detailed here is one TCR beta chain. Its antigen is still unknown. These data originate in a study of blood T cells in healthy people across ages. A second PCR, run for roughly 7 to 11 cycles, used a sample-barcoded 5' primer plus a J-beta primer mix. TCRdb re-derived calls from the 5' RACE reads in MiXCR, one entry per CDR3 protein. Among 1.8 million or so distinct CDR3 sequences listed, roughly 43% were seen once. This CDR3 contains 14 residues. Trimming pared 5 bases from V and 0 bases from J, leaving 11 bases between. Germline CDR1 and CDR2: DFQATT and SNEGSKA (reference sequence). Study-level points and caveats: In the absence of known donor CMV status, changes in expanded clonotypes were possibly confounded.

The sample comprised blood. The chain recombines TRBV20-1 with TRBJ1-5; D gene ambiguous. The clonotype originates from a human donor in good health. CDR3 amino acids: CSAVRRFSNQPQHF. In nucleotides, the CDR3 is TGCAGTGCTGTCAGACGGTTTAGCAATCAGCCCCAGCATTTT.